The 4 T cell receptor beta chains listed next were all sequenced from one sample in a study of blood T cells in healthy people across ages. With a J-beta primer mix and a sample-barcoded 5' primer, a second PCR ran about 6 to 11 cycles. TCRdb re-derived calls from the 5' RACE reads in MiXCR, one entry per CDR3 protein. In the table there are about 1.8 million distinct CDR3 sequences, around 50% of which are singletons. Material: blood. These receptors came from a middle-aged woman in good health.

As regards this clonotype: A junction end diverges from the germline sequence, so it may reflect a read error. The chain uses TRBV27 and TRBJ2-1; D is perhaps TRBD2 (6 bases). CDR3 length: 13 residues. The germline gives CDR1 MNHEY, CDR2 SMNVEV (reference sequence). The CDR3 is CTSSYLGRMVQFF. The CDR3 DNA reads TGTACCAGCAGTTACCTGGGGAGGATGGTGCAGTTCTTC.

In this sample, this clonotype turned up once. This chain's CDR3 is CSARKWGTLYEQFF. DNA for the CDR3: TGCAGTGCTAGAAAGTGGGGGACCCTCTACGAGCAGTTCTTC. The chain is built from TRBV20-1 and TRBJ2-1; D may match TRBD1 or TRBD2 (5 bases each). CDR1 is DFQATT and CDR2 is SNEGSKA in the germline V gene (reference sequence). The CDR3 is 14 amino acids. Trimming shortened V by 2 bases and J by 10 bases, and 18 bases separated the two germline ends.

The V and J genes are TRBV4-1 and TRBJ2-7; possibly TRBD1 or TRBD2 for D (5 bases each). The CDR3 covers 16 residues. Trimming pared 3 bases from V and 5 bases from J, leaving 20 bases between. Germline V gives CDR1 MGHRA, CDR2 YSYEKL. The CDR3 reads CASSQGRDLASDEQYF. DNA for the CDR3: TGCGCCAGCAGCCAGGGACGGGACCTCGCCTCTGACGAGCAGTACTTC.

This chain uses TRBV11-1 with TRBJ2-3; TRBD1 is a possible D gene (6 bases). This CDR3 has 13 residues. Looked up from germline, CDR1 is SGHAT and CDR2 is FQDESV (reference sequence). The V and J ends lost 5 bases and 5 bases respectively, with 11 bases between them. In DNA, the CDR3 is TGTGCCAGCAGCCCCGACAGGTTAGATACGCAGTATTTT. It encodes CASSPDRLDTQYF.